The sequence of this T cell receptor beta chain was determined in a study of vaccination effects on CD4 cells after COVID-19. Across the whole study: The second dose preceded post-vaccine samples by a median of 72 days. General study findings and limits: Clones of infection and vaccine origin contracted markedly late after vaccination.

Using immunoSEQ multiplex PCR, the repertoire was profiled, and TCRdb retains in-frame clones only, with some absent. The data contain approximately 13,000 clones, around 72% of them seen just once; the ten biggest clones take up 8% to 10%. The CDR3 totals 14 residues. The germline V gene encodes CDR1 SNHLY and CDR2 FYNNEI. Trimming pared 4 bases from V and 11 bases from J, leaving 20 bases between. Viral peptide pools were used in the ViraFEST assay to expand antigen-specific CD4+ T cells, and sequencing came afterward. Cultured cells yielded isolated CD4+ T cells after 10 days. Everyone in the study got two shots of either the BNT162b2 or mRNA-1273 vaccine. Vaccinated recipients, who were negative for nucleocapsid antibodies, had no history of SARS-CoV-2 infection. Wells each received around 2.2 million PBMC, cultured with 9 to 10 IU/ml IL-2 and around 9.8 ug/ml peptides. This clone was observed once. Its antigen is currently unknown.

Here the sequenced sample was CD4+ T cells from PBMCs cultured with SARS-CoV-2 spike peptides, taken after COVID-19 vaccination. The receptor was isolated from a human donor who received a COVID-19 vaccine. This chain links TRBV2 with TRBJ1-1; D remains ambiguous. CDR3 loop: CASSGREPGAAAFF. The CDR3 DNA is TGTGCCAGCAGTGGCCGGGAGCCGGGCGCTGCGGCTTTCTTT.